This passage covers 30 T cell receptor beta chains from one sample sequenced in a study of blood T cell repertoires in COVID-19. Here immunoSEQ multiplex PCR was the method, and the copy in TCRdb shows in-frame clones only, minus some. The table lists some 300,000 clones, around 90% of them singletons. Sequencing input: PBMCs or T cells enriched from blood (not recorded which). Every receptor here comes from a woman in her late teens or twenties with acute COVID-19.

The chain couples TRBV2 to TRBJ2-2; D is perhaps TRBD2 (6 bases). Germline values: CDR1 SNHLY, CDR2 FYNNEI. Trimming took off 6 bases at V and 7 bases at J, with 18 bases between the two ends. The CDR3 has 15 residues. The CDR3 DNA reads as TGTGCCAGCAGCCAGGAGGGGAGGCATGGCGGGGAGCTGTTTTTT. Translation: CASSQEGRHGGELFF.

The J gene is TRBJ2-3, the V gene TRBV7-6, with 12 bases fitting TRBD2. The germline CDR1 and CDR2 sequences are SGHVS and FNYEAQ. V gave up 1 base and J gave up 3 bases; unmatched junction bases: 8. The CDR3 loop spans 18 amino acids. The CDR3 loop reads CASSLGLGLAGGTDTQYF. Written as DNA, the CDR3 is TGTGCCAGCAGCTTAGGTCTGGGCCTAGCGGGAGGGACAGATACGCAGTATTTT.

This chain links TRBV27 with TRBJ2-1, with TRBD1 matching over 7 bases. The CDR3 is 15 amino acids. Germline trimming cut 3 bases from V and 4 bases from J; bases unmatched to any gene: 6. The germline gives CDR1 MNHEY, CDR2 SMNVEV (reference sequence). The CDR3 DNA is TGTGCCAGCAGTTTTCCGGGACAGAGTTACAATGAGCAGTTCTTC. Translated, it gives CASSFPGQSYNEQFF.

The CDR3 region has the DNA TGTGCCAGCAGAGCCGGGACAGGTACTAATTCACCCCTCCACTTT. Its translation: CASRAGTGTNSPLHF. The rearrangement links TRBV2 to TRBJ1-6, with 8 bases that match TRBD1. V trimming: 6 bases; J trimming: 6 bases; junction bases outside the gene matches: 7. CDR3 size: 15 residues. Per the germline V gene, CDR1 is SNHLY and CDR2 is FYNNEI.

The chain joins TRBV28 to TRBJ1-2; the match to TRBD1 covers 9 bases. The germline CDR1 and CDR2 sequences are MDHEN and SYDVKM. Unmatched junction bases numbered 7, after V lost 3 bases and J lost 5 bases. The CDR3 runs 15 residues. This CDR3 is CASSLGGQGGYGYTF. The CDR3 region has the DNA TGTGCCAGCAGTTTGGGGGGACAGGGAGGTTATGGCTACACCTTC.

V usage is TRBV6-5 and J usage is TRBJ2-3, with 7 bases matching TRBD1. Germline CDR1 MNHEY, CDR2 SVGAGI. Germline trimming cut 0 bases from V and 4 bases from J; bases unmatched to any gene: 4. The CDR3 extends over 15 amino acids. CDR3 bases: TGTGCCAGCAGTTACTCCGGGACAGTCCCAGATACGCAGTATTTT. Protein: CASSYSGTVPDTQYF.

To note about this clone: Compared with germline, one end of the junction differs, possibly owing to a read error. The rearrangement uses TRBV7-7 and TRBJ2-5; 8 nucleotides line up with TRBD2. Germline-derived CDR1 and CDR2 are SSHAT and FNYEAQ (reference sequence). The CDR3 spans 15 residues. The CDR3 is CASSLGAGARETQYF. The CDR3 region has the DNA TGTGCTAGCAGCTTAGGAGCGGGAGCCCGAGAGACCCAGTACTTC.

The chain couples TRBV4-2 to TRBJ2-3; perhaps TRBD2 as D (6 bases). The CDR3 has 17 amino acids. Germline loops: CDR1 LGHNA, CDR2 YNFKEQ. V was pared by 4 bases and J by 0 bases, with 17 bases between. The CDR3 DNA follows: TGTGCCAGCAGCCCCAGACCGACTAGTACTAGCACAGATACGCAGTATTTT. The encoded protein is CASSPRPTSTSTDTQYF.

This sequence joins TRBV5-1 and TRBJ2-7; 7 bases line up with TRBD2. CDR3 length equals 15 residues. Losses at the gene ends were 0 bases for V and 3 bases for J; bases not matched to a gene: 6. Germline loops: CDR1 SGHRS, CDR2 YFSETQ. This CDR3 reads CASSLGSGGSYEQYF. In DNA, the CDR3 is TGCGCCAGCAGCTTGGGGTCCGGGGGGAGCTACGAGCAGTACTTC.

As to this clone: Compared with germline, one end of the junction differs, possibly owing to a read error. The chain uses TRBV7-7 and TRBJ2-5; D assignment may be TRBD1 or TRBD2 (5 bases each). CDR3 size: 13 residues. Germline-derived CDR1 and CDR2 are SSHAT and FNYEAQ (reference sequence). CDR3 in amino acids: CASSLGADGAQYF. The CDR3 DNA reads as TGTGCTAGCAGCTTAGGGGCTGACGGGGCCCAGTACTTC.

The chain employs TRBV7-3 and TRBJ2-2; the match to TRBD1 covers 7 bases. The CDR3 covers 13 residues. J was trimmed by 7 bases and V by 5 bases; bases with no gene match: 4. Germline V lookup: CDR1 SGHTA, CDR2 FQGTGA. Here the CDR3 reads CASSQTGRGELFF. For the CDR3, the DNA is TGTGCCAGCAGCCAGACAGGGCGCGGGGAGCTGTTTTTT.

A remark on this clone: Different DNA sequences within this sample yield the same CDR3. The chain recombines TRBV9 with TRBJ2-1, with 7 positions matching TRBD2. The CDR3 is 16 amino acids. V dropped 0 bases and J dropped 0; count of bases not matched to a gene: 3. Per germline, CDR1 SGDLS and CDR2 YYNGEE. The DNA of the CDR3 is TGTGCCAGCAGCGTAGGTGGCGGGAGCTCCTACAATGAGCAGTTCTTC. Its protein is CASSVGGGSSYNEQFF. Drawing the rest from reference TRBV9 and TRBJ2-1, the complete variable domain is DSGVTQTPKHLITATGQRVTLRCSPRSGDLSVYWYQQSLDQGLQFLIQYYNGEERAKGNILERFSAQQFPDLHSELNLSSLELGDSALYFCASSVGGGSSYNEQFFGPGTRLTVL.

The chain is built from TRBV10-3 and TRBJ1-6; tentative D call: TRBD1 (6 bases). The CDR3 covers 16 residues. From germline, CDR1 is ENHRY and CDR2 SYGVKD. V lost 10 bases and J lost 5, with 21 bases in between. Written as DNA, the CDR3 is TGTGCCACTCAGGGGAACGCCCGGTTTGATAATTCACCCCTCCACTTT. Its translation is CATQGNARFDNSPLHF.

The genes are TRBV15 and TRBJ2-7; a weak D match, TRBD1 (6 bases). Germline loops: CDR1 LNHNV, CDR2 YYDKDF (reference sequence). CDR3 length: 15 residues. Trimming removed 1 base from V and 2 bases from J, with 12 bases in between. The CDR3 reads CATSRGAGVTYEQYF. DNA for the CDR3: TGTGCCACCAGCAGAGGGGCAGGGGTCACCTACGAGCAGTACTTC.

This chain connects TRBV28 to TRBJ1-2, with 7 bases lining up with TRBD1. This CDR3 has 11 amino acids. Germline CDR1 MDHEN, CDR2 SYDVKM. The ends lost 6 bases at V and 8 bases at J; junction bases unmatched: 3. The DNA for the CDR3 is TGTGCCAGCAGAGGACAGGAGGGCTACACCTTC. Translated: CASRGQEGYTF.

This clone appeared once. The rearrangement joins TRBV19 to TRBJ1-5; 9 bases line up with TRBD1. The CDR3 has 15 residues. The ends lost 6 bases at V and 0 bases at J; junction bases unmatched: 3. The V gene's germline CDR1 is LNHDA and CDR2 SQIVND (reference sequence). The CDR3 DNA reads TGTGCCAGTAGCCGGACAGGGGATAGCAATCAGCCCCAGCATTTT. It yields the protein CASSRTGDSNQPQHF.

The chain carries TRBV27 and TRBJ2-7; 10 nucleotides line up with TRBD2. The CDR3 sequence is 16 residues long. Per the germline V gene, CDR1 is MNHEY and CDR2 is SMNVEV (reference sequence). V trimming: 4 bases; J trimming: 3 bases; junction bases outside the gene matches: 9. CDR3 nucleotides: TGTGCCAGCAGTTGGGGAGCGGGAGGGGAGGGCTACGAGCAGTACTTC. Protein product: CASSWGAGGEGYEQYF.

This sequence joins TRBV2 and TRBJ2-5; tentatively, D is TRBD2 (7 bases). V was pared by 4 bases and J by 4 bases, with 16 bases between. The CDR3 covers 15 residues. CDR1 and CDR2 (germline): SNHLY, FYNNEI. This chain's CDR3 is CASSVEGGGGETQYF. The CDR3 bases are TGTGCCAGCAGTGTGGAGGGGGGGGGAGGAGAGACCCAGTACTTC.

This chain joins TRBV20-1 and TRBJ2-7; possibly TRBD1 for D (5 bases). The germline V gene has CDR1 DFQATT and CDR2 SNEGSKA (reference sequence). Trimming removed 3 bases from V and 5 bases from J, with 8 bases in between. This CDR3 is built from 11 residues. The CDR3 sequence is CSASSGHEQYF. The CDR3 nucleotides are TGCAGTGCTAGTTCAGGGCACGAGCAGTACTTC.

This clone showed up just a few times. The chain has TRBV21-1 and TRBJ1-5; TRBD1 is the table's D call and was not checked against the DNA. TRBV21-1 is marked as a pseudogene. The CDR3 contains 13 residues. This CDR3 reads CASTVYSNQPQHF. The CDR3, as DNA: TGTGCCAGCACAGTTTATAGCAATCAGCCCCAGCATTTT.

The chain carries TRBV28 and TRBJ1-2; TRBD1 matches 7 bases. V lost 5 bases and J lost 6; bases outside the gene matches: 3. The CDR3 is made up of 12 amino acids. The germline CDR1 and CDR2 sequences are MDHEN and SYDVKM. The CDR3, as DNA: TGTGCCAGCAGTGACAGGGTACATGGCTACACCTTC. This codes for CASSDRVHGYTF.

This chain links TRBV9 with TRBJ1-2, with a weak D call TRBD1 (6 bases). The V end lost 3 bases, the J end lost 6 bases, and 21 bases lay between the germline ends. Germline CDR1 is SGDLS and CDR2 is YYNGEE. The CDR3 contains 16 residues. The DNA for the CDR3 is TGTGCCAGCAGCGGAAGGTTTTCGGGGGGCCGGGATGGCTACACCTTC. It specifies CASSGRFSGGRDGYTF.

The rearrangement links TRBV25-1 to TRBJ2-5, with 8 bases matching TRBD1. Germline values: CDR1 MGHDK, CDR2 SYGVNS. The junction had 2 bases not matched to a gene; V was cut back by 2 bases and J by 6 bases. The CDR3 is 13 amino acids. The CDR3 DNA is TGTGCCAGCAGTGAAACAGGGGGAAAGACCCAGTACTTC. Translating gives CASSETGGKTQYF.

V is TRBV28 and J is TRBJ1-2; TRBD1 agrees at 8 bases. V shed 7 bases, J shed 8 bases, and the junction held 15 bases outside the gene matches. The CDR3 extends over 15 amino acids. Germline CDR1 reads MDHEN; CDR2 reads SYDVKM. The CDR3 DNA is TGTGCCAGCATTTCAGGGCAGGGGGCAAGTGCGGGCTACACCTTC. It encodes CASISGQGASAGYTF.

This rearrangement joins TRBV2 to TRBJ1-1; D is unresolved. The CDR3 is 14 residues long. In germline, CDR1 is SNHLY, CDR2 FYNNEI. Trimming pared 4 bases from V and 1 base from J, leaving 10 bases between. The CDR3 DNA reads TGTGCCAGCAGTGGGGTAGGAGGGAACACTGAAGCTTTCTTT. It encodes CASSGVGGNTEAFF.

The chain recombines TRBV3-1 (or the pseudogene TRBV3-2) with TRBJ2-1; 8 bases are a match to TRBD2. The length of the CDR3 is 13 residues. CDR1 is LGHDT, CDR2 YNNKEL, per germline (reference sequence). J lost 5 bases, V lost 10 bases, and 7 bases had no gene match. This CDR3 reads CATRTSGDNEQFF. The CDR3 nucleotides read TGTGCCACTCGAACTAGCGGAGACAATGAGCAGTTCTTC.

This clone was seen only once. The chain recombines TRBV6-5 with TRBJ2-3; possible D gene TRBD1, 5 bases. This CDR3 is 14 amino acids long. Germline assignment: CDR1 MNHEY and CDR2 SVGAGI. The V gene lost 6 bases and the J gene lost 0 bases, with 10 bases spanning the gap. CDR3 nucleotides: TGTGCCAGCAGGTCAGGGTTTAGCACAGATACGCAGTATTTT. Translated: CASRSGFSTDTQYF.

V and J are TRBV12-2 and TRBJ2-3; the table's D call of TRBD2 was not tested on the DNA. TRBV12-2 is deemed a pseudogene. The CDR3 has 18 residues. CDR3 sequence (DNA): TGTGCAAGTCGCTTAGTAGCGCGACTAAGCCTGCTACCAGATACGCAGTATTTT. This encodes CASRLVARLSLLPDTQYF.

The V call is TRBV5-1, the J call TRBJ1-2; D possibly corresponds to TRBD1 (6 bases). This CDR3 has 14 amino acids. Trimming removed 0 bases from V and 4 bases from J, with 10 bases in between. Germline V lookup: CDR1 SGHRS, CDR2 YFSETQ. CDR3: CASSLERTVYGYTF. The CDR3 DNA follows: TGCGCCAGCAGCTTGGAACGGACAGTCTATGGCTACACCTTC.

The V and J genes are TRBV30 and TRBJ2-2, with a tentative D call TRBD1 (6 bases). This CDR3 has 15 amino acids. Germline V gene lookup returns CDR1 GTSNPN and CDR2 SVGIG (reference sequence). The V end lost 6 bases, the J end lost 1 base, and 15 bases lay between the germline ends. The CDR3 here is CACARGRWNTGELFF. The CDR3 DNA sequence: TGTGCCTGCGCCAGGGGCCGGTGGAACACCGGGGAGCTGTTTTTT.